A selection of T cell receptor beta chains follows, all from one sample in a study of T cell responses to AZD1222 COVID-19 vaccine. Method: immunoSEQ multiplex PCR; TCRdb's copy keeps in-frame clones and lacks some. The sample lists fewer than 150,000 clones, under 90% seen once, with approximately 8.1% in the top ten. The sample consisted of peripheral blood, taken on day 0 of AZD1222 vaccination. Receptor source: an adult in good health. The CDR3 runs from the conserved cysteine through the conserved F or W. A D gene is named only where the DNA matches it firmly. Some rows have no size entry. The others give once, few or many, or a class for an expanded clone.

j_call: TRBJ2-7
v_call: TRBV7-3
clone_size: NA
d_call: TRBD2
cdr3_aa: CASSYSRGDEQYF
cdr3_nt: TGTGCCAGCAGTTATTCACGGGGGGACGAGCAGTACTTC

j_call: TRBJ1-2
v_call: TRBV19
clone_size: NA
d_call: NA
cdr3_aa: CASSIAPGGAYGYTF
cdr3_nt: TGTGCCAGTAGTATAGCGCCGGGGGGCGCCTATGGCTACACCTTC

j_call: TRBJ1-6
v_call: TRBV6-2/TRBV6-3
clone_size: NA
d_call: NA
cdr3_aa: CASSTNGGPPNSPLHF
cdr3_nt: TGTGCCAGCAGTACAAACGGAGGTCCGCCTAATTCACCCCTCCACTTT

j_call: TRBJ1-3
v_call: TRBV30
clone_size: NA
d_call: NA
cdr3_aa: CAGTGTFSGNTIYF
cdr3_nt: TGTGCCGGCACCGGGACCTTCTCTGGAAACACCATATATTTT

j_call: TRBJ2-7
v_call: TRBV10-3
clone_size: NA
d_call: TRBD1
cdr3_aa: CAISPGQGAHEQYF
cdr3_nt: TGTGCCATCAGCCCGGGACAGGGGGCCCACGAGCAGTACTTC

j_call: TRBJ2-2
v_call: TRBV28
clone_size: NA
d_call: TRBD1
cdr3_aa: CASSAMGQGTTGELFF
cdr3_nt: TGTGCCAGCAGCGCTATGGGACAGGGTACCACCGGGGAGCTGTTTTTT

j_call: TRBJ2-3
v_call: TRBV19
clone_size: NA
d_call: NA
cdr3_aa: CASSIQGGLSDTQYF
cdr3_nt: TGTGCCAGTAGTATACAAGGGGGACTTTCAGATACGCAGTATTTT

j_call: TRBJ1-1
v_call: TRBV6-1
clone_size: NA
d_call: NA
cdr3_aa: CASSERSGSLLNTEAFF
cdr3_nt: TGTGCCAGCAGTGAGAGATCAGGGTCGCTGCTGAACACTGAAGCTTTCTTT

j_call: TRBJ2-7
v_call: TRBV28
clone_size: NA
d_call: NA
cdr3_aa: CASGPEGYEQYF
cdr3_nt: TGTGCCAGTGGCCCAGAAGGCTACGAGCAGTACTTC

j_call: TRBJ1-4
v_call: TRBV6-5
clone_size: NA
d_call: TRBD1
cdr3_aa: CASSSGQGFEKLFF
cdr3_nt: TGTGCCAGCAGTAGCGGACAGGGCTTTGAAAAACTGTTTTTT

j_call: TRBJ2-7
v_call: TRBV2
clone_size: NA
d_call: NA
cdr3_aa: CASSEGLAGEQYF
cdr3_nt: TGTGCCAGCAGTGAAGGGCTAGCAGGCGAGCAGTACTTC

j_call: TRBJ2-7
v_call: TRBV7-2
clone_size: NA
d_call: TRBD1
cdr3_aa: CASSGPGTGSYEQYF
cdr3_nt: TGTGCCAGCAGCGGGCCCGGGACAGGCTCCTACGAGCAGTACTTC

j_call: TRBJ1-2
v_call: TRBV10-3
clone_size: NA
d_call: TRBD1
cdr3_aa: CAISLDRDYGYTF
cdr3_nt: TGTGCCATCAGTTTGGACAGGGACTATGGCTACACCTTC

j_call: TRBJ2-3
v_call: TRBV28
clone_size: NA
d_call: TRBD1
cdr3_aa: CASSLGQGLPTDTQYF
cdr3_nt: TGTGCCAGCAGTCTCGGACAGGGGTTGCCCACAGATACGCAGTATTTT

j_call: TRBJ2-7
v_call: TRBV4-2
clone_size: NA
d_call: NA
cdr3_aa: CASSQHQDGEQYF
cdr3_nt: TGTGCCAGCAGCCAACACCAGGACGGCGAGCAGTACTTC

j_call: TRBJ1-5
v_call: TRBV12-3/TRBV12-4
clone_size: NA
d_call: NA
cdr3_aa: CASSGSNQPQHF
cdr3_nt: TGTGCCAGCTCGGGAAGCAATCAGCCCCAGCATTTT

j_call: TRBJ2-5
v_call: TRBV21-1
clone_size: NA
d_call: NA
cdr3_aa: CASSKGGLQETQYF
cdr3_nt: TGTGCCAGCAGCAAAGGGGGACTCCAAGAGACCCAGTACTTC

j_call: TRBJ2-7
v_call: TRBV15
clone_size: NA
d_call: TRBD2
cdr3_aa: CATSRDGGSGGYYEQYF
cdr3_nt: TGTGCCACCAGCAGAGATGGCGGTAGCGGGGGATACTACGAGCAGTACTTC

j_call: TRBJ1-1
v_call: TRBV29-1
clone_size: NA
d_call: NA
cdr3_aa: CSVDLSGFEAFF
cdr3_nt: TGCAGCGTTGACCTATCGGGATTTGAAGCTTTCTTT

j_call: TRBJ1-3
v_call: TRBV7-9
clone_size: NA
d_call: NA
cdr3_aa: CASSRRSSGNTIYF
cdr3_nt: TGTGCCAGCAGCCGACGGTCCTCTGGAAACACCATATATTTT

j_call: TRBJ1-3
v_call: TRBV6-6
clone_size: NA
d_call: TRBD1
cdr3_aa: CAASRDRADSGNTIYF
cdr3_nt: TGTGCCGCGTCCCGGGACAGGGCCGACTCTGGAAACACCATATATTTT

j_call: TRBJ2-1
v_call: TRBV10-3
clone_size: NA
d_call: TRBD2
cdr3_aa: CAIRSSGGDEQFF
cdr3_nt: TGTGCCATCAGGAGTAGCGGGGGCGATGAGCAGTTCTTC

j_call: TRBJ2-3
v_call: TRBV10-1
clone_size: NA
d_call: NA
cdr3_aa: CASSDPGGRDTQYF
cdr3_nt: TGCGCCAGCAGTGACCCGGGGGGCAGGGATACGCAGTATTTT

j_call: TRBJ2-1
v_call: TRBV3-1/TRBV3-2
clone_size: few
d_call: NA
cdr3_aa: CASSQGLATYNEQFF
cdr3_nt: TGTGCCAGCAGCCAAGGGCTAGCTACCTACAATGAGCAGTTCTTC

j_call: TRBJ1-2
v_call: TRBV7-2
clone_size: NA
d_call: NA
cdr3_aa: CASSLNGGASNYGYTF
cdr3_nt: TGTGCCAGCAGCTTAAACGGGGGGGCCTCTAACTATGGCTACACCTTC

j_call: TRBJ2-1
v_call: TRBV20-1
clone_size: once
d_call: NA
cdr3_aa: CRPIRGNEQFF
cdr3_nt: TGCAGGCCCATTCGGGGAAATGAGCAGTTCTTC

j_call: TRBJ1-2
v_call: TRBV19
clone_size: NA
d_call: TRBD1
cdr3_aa: CASTEQGVNYGYTF
cdr3_nt: TGTGCCAGTACCGAACAGGGGGTTAACTATGGCTACACCTTC

j_call: TRBJ2-1
v_call: TRBV7-2
clone_size: many
d_call: TRBD2
cdr3_aa: CASSFEGTSGSREQFF
cdr3_nt: TGTGCCAGCAGCTTCGAGGGGACTAGCGGGAGTCGTGAGCAGTTCTTC

j_call: TRBJ2-7
v_call: TRBV7-9
clone_size: NA
d_call: NA
cdr3_aa: CASSLIAGDGGQYF
cdr3_nt: TGTGCCAGCAGCTTAATCGCAGGGGATGGGGGGCAGTACTTC

j_call: TRBJ2-5
v_call: TRBV30
clone_size: NA
d_call: NA
cdr3_aa: CAWMGTQKTQYF
cdr3_nt: TGTGCCTGGATGGGGACGCAGAAGACCCAGTACTTC

j_call: TRBJ2-5
v_call: TRBV30
clone_size: NA
d_call: TRBD2
cdr3_aa: CAWALAGGRQETQYF
cdr3_nt: TGTGCCTGGGCACTAGCGGGAGGGCGCCAAGAGACCCAGTACTTC

j_call: TRBJ1-2
v_call: TRBV6-1
clone_size: NA
d_call: NA
cdr3_aa: CASSERQYGGYTF
cdr3_nt: TGTGCCAGCAGTGAAAGGCAGTATGGCGGCTACACCTTC

j_call: TRBJ1-1
v_call: TRBV19
clone_size: NA
d_call: NA
cdr3_aa: CASSIERNTEAFF
cdr3_nt: TGTGCCAGTAGTATAGAACGGAACACTGAAGCTTTCTTT

j_call: TRBJ2-6
v_call: TRBV6-2/TRBV6-3
clone_size: NA
d_call: TRBD1
cdr3_aa: CASRWDRGFGANVLTF
cdr3_nt: TGTGCCAGCCGTTGGGACAGGGGGTTTGGGGCCAACGTCCTGACTTTC

j_call: TRBJ2-1
v_call: TRBV19
clone_size: once
d_call: TRBD1
cdr3_aa: CASQGQGFGGGSYNEQFF
cdr3_nt: TGTGCCAGTCAGGGACAGGGGTTTGGTGGAGGCTCCTACAATGAGCAGTTCTTC

j_call: TRBJ2-5
v_call: TRBV3-1/TRBV3-2
clone_size: NA
d_call: TRBD2
cdr3_aa: CASSQARASGGGPQETQYF
cdr3_nt: TGTGCCAGCAGCCAAGCTCGGGCTAGCGGGGGGGGACCCCAAGAGACCCAGTACTTC

j_call: TRBJ1-5
v_call: TRBV10-1
clone_size: NA
d_call: NA
cdr3_aa: CASSESRGGSQPQHF
cdr3_nt: TGCGCCAGCAGTGAGAGCAGGGGTGGATCTCAGCCCCAGCATTTT

j_call: TRBJ2-3
v_call: TRBV7-9
clone_size: few
d_call: NA
cdr3_aa: CASSLAVGRLDTQYF
cdr3_nt: TGTGCCAGCAGCTTAGCGGTGGGGAGGCTAGATACGCAGTATTTT

j_call: TRBJ1-4
v_call: TRBV3-1/TRBV3-2
clone_size: NA
d_call: TRBD1
cdr3_aa: CASSPRDRGTNEKLFF
cdr3_nt: TGTGCCAGCAGCCCCCGGGACAGGGGAACTAATGAAAAACTGTTTTTT

j_call: TRBJ1-5
v_call: TRBV28
clone_size: NA
d_call: NA
cdr3_aa: CASSLRGGSPGAQHF
cdr3_nt: TGTGCCAGCAGTTTAAGGGGCGGATCACCTGGTGCCCAGCATTTT